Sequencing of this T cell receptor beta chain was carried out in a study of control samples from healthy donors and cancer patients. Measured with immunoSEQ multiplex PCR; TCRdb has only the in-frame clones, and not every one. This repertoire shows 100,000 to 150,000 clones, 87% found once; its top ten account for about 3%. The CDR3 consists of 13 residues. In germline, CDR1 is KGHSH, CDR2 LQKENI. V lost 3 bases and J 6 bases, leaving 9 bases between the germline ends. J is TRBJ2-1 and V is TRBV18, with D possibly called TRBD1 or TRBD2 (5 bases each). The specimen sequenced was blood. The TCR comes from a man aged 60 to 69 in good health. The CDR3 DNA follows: TGTGCCAGCTCACCTGGGACGGTCAATGAGCAGTTCTTC. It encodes CASSPGTVNEQFF.